This T cell receptor (beta chain) was sequenced for a study of monozygotic twins with inflammatory bowel disease (dated by TCRdb to between 2018 and 2021). The study in broad terms: A total of around 30 monozygotic twin pairs were included in the full study, comprising nine German pairs (four IBD-concordant, five IBD-discordant) and 19 IBD-discordant Danish pairs. Within discordant pairs, disease-associated traits were sought mainly by comparing IBD patients with their genetically identical healthy co-twins. Each individual had, on average, about 151 000 unique TCRalpha sequences and 181 000 unique TCRbeta sequences available for analysis. What the research found in general, with its limitations: IBD patients had lower TCRbeta repertoire diversity, measured by the inverse Simpson index, than their healthy co-twins. No single strong signal or clonotype linked to IBD turned up in the results, so the idea that one exists was not supported. IBD patients shared fewer clonotypes with other individuals than healthy twins did, most markedly in patients showing signs of disease activity. Because patients received different immunosuppressive treatments, the repertoires may have picked up extra background noise and variability between individuals. Repertoire similarity did not differ between concordant and discordant twins, which could be due to limited statistical power. Distinction between different T cell subtypes could not be achieved in the analysis.

From each donor, a 2.5 ml peripheral blood sample was collected into PAXgene tubes and kept at -80 degrees C. Without T cell sorting, total RNA was isolated from whole blood using the PAXgene blood miRNA kit on an automated QIAcube. Peripheral blood from monozygotic twin pairs, either concordant or discordant for inflammatory bowel disease, underwent deep TCRalpha and TCRbeta repertoire profiling that used unique molecular barcoding. For every twin pair, smoking habits were documented, and each individual was categorised as a current, former or never smoker. To note about this clonotype: This receptor's antigen is unknown.

CDR1 and CDR2 (LGHNA, YSLEER) derive from the germline V gene. Reading from cysteine to phenylalanine, the CDR3 counts 16 amino acids. No DNA accompanies this entry. Libraries were prepared through 5' RACE. The input for every TCR library was around 3,800 ng of total RNA. For each sample, cDNA was synthesized in eight separate reactions using SMARTScribe reverse transcriptase. During cDNA synthesis, unique molecular identifiers containing a 6-nucleotide sample barcode were introduced by template switching. Two nested PCRs of approximately 16 and 9 cycles amplified the TCRalpha and TCRbeta cDNA, and bead purification followed each PCR. Before amplification, the cDNA was both treated with uracil DNA-glycosylase and purified with the QIAquick PCR purification kit. The second PCR added Illumina TruSeq-compatible adapters along with sample-specific barcodes. Library quality and concentration were assessed using TapeStation and Qubit, and 5 to 6 ng of each library was pooled. The pooled libraries were sequenced with 2 x 100 bp reads and custom sequencing primers on an Illumina HiSeq2500 single-index Rapid Run. As for the authors' bioinformatics: UMI-based consensus assembly with MiGEC version 1.2.6 was used to correct PCR and sequencing errors. MiXCR version 2.1.1 was used to carry out V(D)J alignment, clonotype assembly and CDR3 extraction. Normalisation of gene usage, clonotype sharing and MAIT/NKT TCR abundance was achieved by analysing the top 1000, 10 000 and 20 000 clonotypes per sample. After downsampling to 27 000 UMIs, diversity was calculated as the inverse Simpson index using the vegan R package. Paired Mann-Whitney U tests on discordant twin pairs were used, with Benjamini-Hochberg multiple-testing correction. TCRdb reprocessed the sequencing reads and holds a single record per CDR3 protein sequence, with no DNA. The V and J calls shown here were made by TCRdb, not taken from the authors' results. The sample table holds fewer than 200,000 distinct CDR3 sequences. The ten largest account for 2% to 3% of the sample.

Rearrangement joined TRBV4-3 to TRBJ1-4; TCRdb proposes TRBD1, but this gene call is untestable without DNA. Specimen: blood. This receptor was taken from a human donor with ulcerative colitis or Crohn's disease, or a healthy co-twin of an affected twin (not recorded which). The CDR3 protein is CASSQDLGGSAEKLFF.